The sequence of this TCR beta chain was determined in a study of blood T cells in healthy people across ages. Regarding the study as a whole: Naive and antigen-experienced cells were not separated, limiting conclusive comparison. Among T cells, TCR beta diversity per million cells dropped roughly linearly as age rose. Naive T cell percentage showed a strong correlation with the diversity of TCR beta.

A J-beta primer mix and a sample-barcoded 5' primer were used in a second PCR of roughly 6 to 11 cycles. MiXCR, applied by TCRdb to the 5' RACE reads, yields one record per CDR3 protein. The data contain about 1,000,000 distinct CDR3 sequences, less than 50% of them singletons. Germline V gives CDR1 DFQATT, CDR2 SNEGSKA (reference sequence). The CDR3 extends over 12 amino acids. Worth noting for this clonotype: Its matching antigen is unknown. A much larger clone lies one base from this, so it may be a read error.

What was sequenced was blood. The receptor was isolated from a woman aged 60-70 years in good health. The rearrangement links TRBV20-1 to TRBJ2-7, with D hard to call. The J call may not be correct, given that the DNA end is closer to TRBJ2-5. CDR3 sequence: CSAKRGRETQYF. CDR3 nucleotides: TGCAGTGCTAAGAGAGGTCGGGAGACCCAGTACTTC.